The clone carrying this T cell receptor beta chain was detected only a few times. What it binds is not known. The time point: patch test 2, 6 weeks after DPC sensitization. Sample treatment: therapeutic diphenylcyclopropenone sensitization with weekly scalp DPC. Whole blood, unfractionated, served as the material for total RNA extraction. As the library was built, unique molecular identifiers were attached to individual cDNA molecules. Using its own MiXCR run on the RACE reads, TCRdb lists one record per CDR3 protein. The table includes approximately 68,000 distinct CDR3 sequences, 8.5% detected once. V dropped 0 bases and J dropped 2 bases, with 5 bases sitting between them. Germline assignment: CDR1 GTSNPN and CDR2 SVGIG (reference sequence). This CDR3 region has 12 residues. The sample comes from a study of human T cells and chemical hapten exposure. Whole-study context: The cohort included alopecia areata under or over 50% scalp, totalis and universalis. Study-wide findings and caveats: TCRs exceeding 1 in 1000 frequency stayed unchanged with DPC sensitization.

The chain is built from TRBV30 and TRBJ2-7, with D hard to call. The sample here was whole blood, taken in connection with sensitization to the hapten diphenylcyclopropenone (DPC). The sequence was collected from a woman aged 45-65 years with alopecia areata. Some clones in this sample may be carry-over from other donors' samples. The CDR3 bases are TGTGCCTGGAGTGTAAGCACCTACGAGCAGTACTTC. Its translation is CAWSVSTYEQYF.